This T cell receptor beta chain was obtained from a study of T cell changes during pregnancy in multiple sclerosis. Measured with immunoSEQ multiplex PCR; TCRdb has only the in-frame clones, and not every one. The sample consists of tens of thousands of clones, about nine tenths of them appearing once. The germline CDR1 and CDR2 sequences are SEHNR and FQNEAQ (reference sequence). V lost 0 bases to trimming and J lost 3 bases; unmatched junction nucleotides: 8. CDR3 length: 17 residues. The rearrangement links TRBV7-9 to TRBJ2-3, with TRBD2 identical over 8 bases. This receptor was identified in a female donor with multiple sclerosis, enrolled in a pregnancy study. The sample here was peripheral blood, taken in the second trimester of pregnancy. CDR3: CASSLALGSGSTDTQYF. In DNA form, the CDR3 reads TGTGCCAGCAGCTTAGCGCTAGGAAGCGGGAGTACAGATACGCAGTATTTT.